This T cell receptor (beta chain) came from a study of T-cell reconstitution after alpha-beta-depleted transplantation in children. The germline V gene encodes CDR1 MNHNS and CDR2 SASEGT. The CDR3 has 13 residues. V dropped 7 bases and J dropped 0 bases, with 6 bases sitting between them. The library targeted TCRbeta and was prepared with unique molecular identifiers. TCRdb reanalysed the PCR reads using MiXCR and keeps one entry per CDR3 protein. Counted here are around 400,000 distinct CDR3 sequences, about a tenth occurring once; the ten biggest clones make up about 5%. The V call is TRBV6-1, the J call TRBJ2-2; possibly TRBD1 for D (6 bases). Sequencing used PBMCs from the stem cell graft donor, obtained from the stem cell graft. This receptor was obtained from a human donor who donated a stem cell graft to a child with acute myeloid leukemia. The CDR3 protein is CASKGANTGELFF. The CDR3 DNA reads TGTGCCAGCAAGGGGGCGAACACCGGGGAGCTGTTTTTT.